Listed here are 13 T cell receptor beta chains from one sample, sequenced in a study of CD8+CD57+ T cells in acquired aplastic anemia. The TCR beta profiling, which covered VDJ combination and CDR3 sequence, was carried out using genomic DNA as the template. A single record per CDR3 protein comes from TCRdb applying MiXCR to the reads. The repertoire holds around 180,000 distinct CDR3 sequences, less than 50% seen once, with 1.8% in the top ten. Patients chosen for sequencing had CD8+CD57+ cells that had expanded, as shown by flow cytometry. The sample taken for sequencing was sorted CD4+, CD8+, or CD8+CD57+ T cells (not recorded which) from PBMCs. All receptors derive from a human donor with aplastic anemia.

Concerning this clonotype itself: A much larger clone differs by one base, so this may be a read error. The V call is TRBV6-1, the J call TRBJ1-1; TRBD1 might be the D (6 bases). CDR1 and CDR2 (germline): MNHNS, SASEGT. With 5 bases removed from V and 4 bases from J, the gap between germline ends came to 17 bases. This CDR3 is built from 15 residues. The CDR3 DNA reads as TGTGCCAGCAGTTTCCTGGCTAAGGGGGTCACTGAAGCTTTCTTT. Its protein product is CASSFLAKGVTEAFF.

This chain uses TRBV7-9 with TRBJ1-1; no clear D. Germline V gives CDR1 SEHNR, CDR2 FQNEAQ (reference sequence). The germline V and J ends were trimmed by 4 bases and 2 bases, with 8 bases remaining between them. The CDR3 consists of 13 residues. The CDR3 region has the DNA TGTGCCAGCAGCTCCCCGGACAACACTGAAGCTTTCTTT. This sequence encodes CASSSPDNTEAFF.

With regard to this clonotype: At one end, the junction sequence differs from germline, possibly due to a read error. The CDR3 region has the DNA TGTGTCATCAGTGAAATTAACACTGAAGCTTTCTTT. Protein sequence: CVISEINTEAFF. The chain links TRBV10-3 to TRBJ1-1; D call uncertain. The germline CDR1 and CDR2 sequences are ENHRY and SYGVKD. The CDR3 loop spans 12 amino acids.

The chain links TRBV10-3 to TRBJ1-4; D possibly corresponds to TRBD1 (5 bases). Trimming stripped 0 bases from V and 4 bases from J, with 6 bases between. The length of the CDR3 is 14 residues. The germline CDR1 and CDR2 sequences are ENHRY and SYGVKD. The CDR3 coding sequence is TGTGCCATCAGTGAGTCTGGGGGTAATGAAAAACTGTTTTTT. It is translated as CAISESGGNEKLFF.

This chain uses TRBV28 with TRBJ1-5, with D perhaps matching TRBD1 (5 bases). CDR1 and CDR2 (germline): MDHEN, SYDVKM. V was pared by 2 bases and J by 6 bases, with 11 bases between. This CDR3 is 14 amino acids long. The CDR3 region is CASSLQGATQPQHF. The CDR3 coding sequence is TGTGCCAGCAGTTTACAGGGAGCAACTCAGCCCCAGCATTTT.

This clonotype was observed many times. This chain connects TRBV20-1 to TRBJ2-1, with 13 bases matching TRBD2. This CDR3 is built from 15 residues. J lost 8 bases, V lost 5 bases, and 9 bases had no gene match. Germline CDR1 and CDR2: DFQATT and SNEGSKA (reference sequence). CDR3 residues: CSAARTSGREDEQFF. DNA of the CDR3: TGCAGTGCTGCCCGGACTAGCGGGAGAGAGGATGAGCAGTTCTTC.

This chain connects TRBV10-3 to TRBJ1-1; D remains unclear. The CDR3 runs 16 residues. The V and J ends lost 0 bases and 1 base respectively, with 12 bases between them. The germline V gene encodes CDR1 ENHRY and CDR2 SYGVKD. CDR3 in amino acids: CAISESVEGPNTEAFF. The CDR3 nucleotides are TGTGCCATCAGTGAGTCGGTAGAGGGCCCGAACACTGAAGCTTTCTTT.

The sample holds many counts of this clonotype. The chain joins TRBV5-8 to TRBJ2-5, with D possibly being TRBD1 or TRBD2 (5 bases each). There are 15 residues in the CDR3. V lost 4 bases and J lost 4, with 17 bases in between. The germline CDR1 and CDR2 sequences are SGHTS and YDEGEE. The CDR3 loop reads CASSNPGPLGETQYF. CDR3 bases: TGTGCCAGCAGCAATCCGGGGCCGCTGGGAGAGACCCAGTACTTC.

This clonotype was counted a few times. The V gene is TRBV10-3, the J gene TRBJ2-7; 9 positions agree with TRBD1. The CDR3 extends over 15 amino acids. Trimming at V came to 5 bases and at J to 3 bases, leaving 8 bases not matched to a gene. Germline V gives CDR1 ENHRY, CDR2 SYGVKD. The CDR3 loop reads CAISPRDRASYEQYF. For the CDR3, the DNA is TGTGCCATCAGTCCGCGGGACAGGGCCAGCTACGAGCAGTACTTC.

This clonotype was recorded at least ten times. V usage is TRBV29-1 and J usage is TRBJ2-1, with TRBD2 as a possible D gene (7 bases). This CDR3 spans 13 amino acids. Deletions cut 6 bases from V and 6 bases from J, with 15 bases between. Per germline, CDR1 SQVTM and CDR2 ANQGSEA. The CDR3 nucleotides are TGCAGCGTAGGGGGACTATATTTCAATGAGCAGTTCTTC. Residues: CSVGGLYFNEQFF.

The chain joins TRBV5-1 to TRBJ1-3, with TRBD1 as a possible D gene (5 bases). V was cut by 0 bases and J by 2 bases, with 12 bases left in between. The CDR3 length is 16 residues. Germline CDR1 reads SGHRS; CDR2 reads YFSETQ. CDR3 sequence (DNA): TGCGCCAGCAGCTTGGTGCAGGGCCCGGCTGGAAACACCATATATTTT. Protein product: CASSLVQGPAGNTIYF. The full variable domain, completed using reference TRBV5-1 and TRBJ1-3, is KAGVTQTPRYLIKTRGQQVTLSCSPISGHRSVSWYQQTPGQGLQFLFEYFSETQRNKGNFPGRFSGRQFSNSRSEMNVSTLELGDSALYLCASSLVQGPAGNTIYFGEGSWLTVV.

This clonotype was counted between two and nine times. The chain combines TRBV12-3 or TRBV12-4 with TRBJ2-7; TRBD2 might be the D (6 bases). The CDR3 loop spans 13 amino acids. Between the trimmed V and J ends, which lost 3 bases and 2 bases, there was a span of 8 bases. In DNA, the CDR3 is TGTGCCAGCAGTTTTGCGGGAACCTACGAGCAGTACTTC. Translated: CASSFAGTYEQYF.

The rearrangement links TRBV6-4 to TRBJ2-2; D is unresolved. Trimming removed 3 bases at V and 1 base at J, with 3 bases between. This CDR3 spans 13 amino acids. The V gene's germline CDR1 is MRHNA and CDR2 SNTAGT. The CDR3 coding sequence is TGTGCCAGCAGTGAGGGGAACACCGGGGAGCTGTTTTTT. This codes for CASSEGNTGELFF.